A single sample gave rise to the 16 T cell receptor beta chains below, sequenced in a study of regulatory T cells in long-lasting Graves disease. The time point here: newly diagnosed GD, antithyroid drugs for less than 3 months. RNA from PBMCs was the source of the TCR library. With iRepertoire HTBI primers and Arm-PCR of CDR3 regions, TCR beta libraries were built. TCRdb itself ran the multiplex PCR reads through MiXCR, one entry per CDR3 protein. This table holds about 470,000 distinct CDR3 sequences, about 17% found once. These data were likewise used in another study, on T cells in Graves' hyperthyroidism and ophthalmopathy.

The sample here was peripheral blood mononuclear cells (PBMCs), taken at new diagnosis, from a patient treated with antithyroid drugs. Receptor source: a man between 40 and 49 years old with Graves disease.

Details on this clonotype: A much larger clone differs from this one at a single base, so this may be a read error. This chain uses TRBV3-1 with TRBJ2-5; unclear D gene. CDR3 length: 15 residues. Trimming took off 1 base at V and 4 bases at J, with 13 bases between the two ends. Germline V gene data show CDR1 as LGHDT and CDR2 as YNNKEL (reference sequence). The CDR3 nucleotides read TGTGCCAGCAGCCAAGGGGCGCGGTACCGAGAGACCCAGTACTTC. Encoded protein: CASSQGARYRETQYF.

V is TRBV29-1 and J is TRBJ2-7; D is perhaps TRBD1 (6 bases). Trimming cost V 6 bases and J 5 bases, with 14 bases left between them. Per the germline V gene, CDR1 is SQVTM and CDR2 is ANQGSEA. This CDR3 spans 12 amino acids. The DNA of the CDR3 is TGCAGCGTGCCGGGACATTTACACGAGCAGTACTTC. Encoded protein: CSVPGHLHEQYF.

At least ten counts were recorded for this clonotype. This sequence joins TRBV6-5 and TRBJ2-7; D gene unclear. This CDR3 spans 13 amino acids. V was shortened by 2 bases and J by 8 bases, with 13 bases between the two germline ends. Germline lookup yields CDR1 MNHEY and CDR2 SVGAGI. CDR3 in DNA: TGTGCCAGCAGTTACGGACCAGGTTTACAGCAGTACTTC. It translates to CASSYGPGLQQYF.

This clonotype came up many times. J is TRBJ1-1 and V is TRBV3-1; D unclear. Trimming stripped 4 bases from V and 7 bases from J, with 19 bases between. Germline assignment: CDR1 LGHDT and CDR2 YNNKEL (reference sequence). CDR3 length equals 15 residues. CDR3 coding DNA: TGTGCCAGCAGCCGCCTTCATCGGGGATTCGGTGAAGCTTTCTTT. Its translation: CASSRLHRGFGEAFF.

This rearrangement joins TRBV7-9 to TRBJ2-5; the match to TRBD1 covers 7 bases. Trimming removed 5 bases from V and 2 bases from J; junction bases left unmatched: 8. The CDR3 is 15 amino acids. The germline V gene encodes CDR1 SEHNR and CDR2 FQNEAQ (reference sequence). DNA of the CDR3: TGTGCCAGCAGCACTAGGGGGCAGGGGCAAGAGACCCAGTACTTC. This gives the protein CASSTRGQGQETQYF.

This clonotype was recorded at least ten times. CDR3 loop: CASRYSGKESYEQYF. The CDR3 DNA follows: TGTGCCAGCAGATATAGCGGGAAAGAGAGTTACGAGCAGTACTTC. The V and J genes are TRBV6-1 and TRBJ2-7; TRBD2 matches at 8 bases. This CDR3 comprises 15 residues. V shed 6 bases, J shed 4 bases, and the junction held 11 bases outside the gene matches. CDR1 is MNHNS and CDR2 is SASEGT in the germline V gene.

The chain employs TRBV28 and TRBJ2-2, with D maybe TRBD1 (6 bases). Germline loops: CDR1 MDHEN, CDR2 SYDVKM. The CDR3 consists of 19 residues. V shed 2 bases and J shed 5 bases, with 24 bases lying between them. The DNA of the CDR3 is TGTGCCAGCAGTTTAACCTACCCGAGGGGGAGCTTAGGTACCGGGGAGCTGTTTTTT. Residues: CASSLTYPRGSLGTGELFF.

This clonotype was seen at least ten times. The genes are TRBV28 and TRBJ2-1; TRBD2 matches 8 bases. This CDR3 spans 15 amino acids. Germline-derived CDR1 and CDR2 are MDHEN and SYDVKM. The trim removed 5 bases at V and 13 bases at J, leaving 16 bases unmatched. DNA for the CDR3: TGTGCCAGCAGTCCGGGAGGGACTAGAAGTCGTTATCAGTTCTTC. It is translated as CASSPGGTRSRYQFF. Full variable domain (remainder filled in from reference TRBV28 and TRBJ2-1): DVKVTQSSRYLVKRTGEKVFLECVQDMDHENMFWYRQDPGLGLRLIYFSYDVKMKEKGDIPEGYSVSREKKERFSLILESASTNQTSMYLCASSPGGTRSRYQFFGPGTRLTVL.

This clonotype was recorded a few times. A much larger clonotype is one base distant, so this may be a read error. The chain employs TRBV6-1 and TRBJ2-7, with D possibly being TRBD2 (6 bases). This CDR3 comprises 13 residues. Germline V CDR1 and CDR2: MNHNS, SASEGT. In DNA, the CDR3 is TGTGCCGGCAGGAGGGACGGAGCCTACGAGCAGTACTTC. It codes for CAGRRDGAYEQYF.

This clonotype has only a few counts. The CDR3 DNA follows: TGTGCCTGGGCGGGGGGGGGCACTGAAGCTTTCTTT. It specifies CAWAGGGTEAFF. V and J are TRBV30 and TRBJ1-1; perhaps TRBD1 as D (5 bases). V lost 5 bases, J lost 4 bases, and 11 bases lay in between. CDR1 is GTSNPN, CDR2 SVGIG, per germline (reference sequence). This CDR3 comprises 12 residues. Full variable domain (rest looked up from reference TRBV30 and TRBJ1-1): SQTIHQWPATLVQPVGSPLSLECTVEGTSNPNLYWYRQAAGRGLQLLFYSVGIGQISSEVPQNLSASRPQDRQFILSSKKLLLSDSGFYLCAWAGGGTEAFFGQGTRLTVV.

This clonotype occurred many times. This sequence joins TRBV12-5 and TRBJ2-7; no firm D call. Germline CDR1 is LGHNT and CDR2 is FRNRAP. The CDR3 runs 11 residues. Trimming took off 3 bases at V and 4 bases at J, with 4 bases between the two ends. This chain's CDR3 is CASGFSYEQYF. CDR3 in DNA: TGTGCTAGTGGTTTTTCATACGAGCAGTACTTC.

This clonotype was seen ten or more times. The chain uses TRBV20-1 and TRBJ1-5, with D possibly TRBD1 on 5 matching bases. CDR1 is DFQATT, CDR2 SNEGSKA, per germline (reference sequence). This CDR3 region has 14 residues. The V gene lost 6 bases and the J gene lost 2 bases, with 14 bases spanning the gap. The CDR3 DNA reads TGCAGTGCCAGGCGGGGGGGACGCAATCAGCCCCAGCATTTT. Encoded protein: CSARRGGRNQPQHF.

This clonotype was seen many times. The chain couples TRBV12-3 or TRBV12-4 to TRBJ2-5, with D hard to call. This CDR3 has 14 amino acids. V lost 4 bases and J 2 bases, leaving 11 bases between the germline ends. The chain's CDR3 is CASSSRPSQETQYF. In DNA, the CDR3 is TGTGCCAGCAGTTCTAGACCTTCTCAAGAGACCCAGTACTTC.

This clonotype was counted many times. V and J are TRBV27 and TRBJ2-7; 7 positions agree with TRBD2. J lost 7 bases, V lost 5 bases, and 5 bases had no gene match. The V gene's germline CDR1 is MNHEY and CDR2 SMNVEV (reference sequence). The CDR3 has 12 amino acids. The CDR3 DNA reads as TGTGCCAGCAGTCCGGGAGGTGGGGAGCAGTACTTC. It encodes CASSPGGGEQYF.

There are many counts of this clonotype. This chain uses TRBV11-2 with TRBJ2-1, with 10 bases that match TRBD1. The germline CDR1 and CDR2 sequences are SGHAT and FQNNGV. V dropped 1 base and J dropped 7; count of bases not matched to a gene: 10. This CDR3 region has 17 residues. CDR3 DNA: TGTGCCAGCAGCTTAGGGAGGGGACAGGGGCGAAATAATGAGCAGTTCTTC. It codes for CASSLGRGQGRNNEQFF.

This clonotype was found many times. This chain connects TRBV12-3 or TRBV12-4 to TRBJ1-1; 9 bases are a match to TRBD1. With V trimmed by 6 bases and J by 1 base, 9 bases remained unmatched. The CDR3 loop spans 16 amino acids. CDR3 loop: CASRRQGGSGNTEAFF. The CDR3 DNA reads TGTGCCAGCAGACGACAGGGGGGTTCAGGGAACACTGAAGCTTTCTTT.